Listed below are T cell receptor beta chains from one sample, sequenced in a study of blood T cell repertoires in COVID-19. Sequenced by immunoSEQ multiplex PCR; TCRdb stores in-frame clones only, minus some. This table has more than 400,000 clones, 80% to 90% appearing once. The material sequenced was peripheral blood. Receptors originate from a human donor in a cohort sampled during active COVID-19. CDR3s include the opening cysteine and the closing phenylalanine or tryptophan. D genes are given only for firm matches. Clone size is not always given. Where it is, it says once, few, many or a class for expanded clones.

size | J | D | V | CDR3 | DNA
- | TRBJ1-2 | - | TRBV5-1 | CASSLTDWWSDGYTF | TGCGCCAGCAGCTTAACGGACTGGTGGAGCGATGGCTACACCTTC
- | TRBJ2-7 | TRBD2 | TRBV24-1 | CATSDPRLAGGYEQYF | TGTGCCACCAGTGATCCCCGACTAGCGGGAGGCTACGAGCAGTACTTC
- | TRBJ2-1 | - | TRBV7-3 | CASSLTYQTVNEQFF | TGTGCCAGCAGCTTAACGTATCAGACTGTAAATGAGCAGTTCTTC
few | TRBJ2-7 | TRBD1 | TRBV7-9 | CASSLQQGSEQYF | TGTGCCAGCAGCCTCCAACAGGGGTCCGAGCAGTACTTC
once | TRBJ2-3 | TRBD2 | TRBV19 | CASSIMRLAGTDTQYF | TGTGCCAGTAGTATAATGCGACTAGCGGGTACAGATACGCAGTATTTT
- | TRBJ2-6 | TRBD2 | TRBV7-3 | CASSPKLAESSGANVLTF | TGTGCCAGCAGCCCCAAACTAGCGGAGAGCTCTGGGGCCAACGTCCTGACTTTC
- | TRBJ2-2 | - | TRBV28 | CASSLGSGTGELFF | TGTGCCAGCAGTTTGGGGAGCGGGACCGGGGAGCTGTTTTTT
- | TRBJ2-2 | TRBD2 | TRBV30 | CAWDASGRATGELFF | TGTGCCTGGGATGCTAGCGGGAGGGCCACCGGGGAGCTGTTTTTT
- | TRBJ2-7 | TRBD1 | TRBV3-1/TRBV3-2 | CASSQDAGGPYEQYF | TGTGCCAGCAGCCAAGACGCAGGGGGCCCCTACGAGCAGTACTTC
- | TRBJ2-7 | - | TRBV28 | CASSLSQVSYEQYF | TGTGCCAGCAGTTTATCTCAGGTCTCCTACGAGCAGTACTTC
once | TRBJ1-1 | - | TRBV7-2 | CASSLVGGSATEAFF | TGTGCCAGCAGCTTAGTGGGGGGGAGTGCCACTGAAGCTTTCTTT
- | TRBJ2-7 | TRBD2 | TRBV9 | CASSLGLGSYEQYF | TGTGCCAGCAGCTTAGGACTAGGTAGCTACGAGCAGTACTTC
once | TRBJ2-5 | TRBD1 | TRBV7-2 | CASSLSRDSLETQYF | TGTGCCAGCAGCTTGTCCAGGGACAGTCTAGAGACCCAGTACTTC
- | TRBJ1-1 | TRBD1 | TRBV27 | CASSPLLDRGPEAFF | TGTGCCAGCAGTCCCCTCTTGGACAGGGGGCCTGAAGCTTTCTTT
few | TRBJ1-3 | - | TRBV6-5 | CASRATGGNTIYF | TGTGCCAGCAGAGCGACAGGCGGAAACACCATATATTTT
- | TRBJ2-7 | - | TRBV7-2 | CASSLDARGSYEQYF | TGTGCCAGCAGCTTAGACGCTAGGGGCTCCTACGAGCAGTACTTC
- | TRBJ2-1 | - | TRBV28 | CASSLVARNEQFF | TGTGCCAGCAGTTTAGTTGCCAGAAATGAGCAGTTCTTC
- | TRBJ2-5 | - | TRBV5-4 | CASSLTRKETQYF | TGTGCCAGCAGCTTGACGCGGAAAGAGACCCAGTACTTC
- | TRBJ1-2 | - | TRBV6-2/TRBV6-3 | CASSYIQGVYGYTF | TGTGCCAGCAGTTACATACAGGGAGTCTATGGCTACACCTTC
- | TRBJ1-5 | - | TRBV30 | CAWNGGNQPQHF | TGTGCCTGGAACGGGGGAAATCAGCCCCAGCATTTT
- | TRBJ2-1 | TRBD2 | TRBV30 | CAWGRLAGQLKQFF | TGTGCCTGGGGGAGACTAGCGGGCCAACTCAAGCAGTTCTTC
- | TRBJ1-3 | - | TRBV9 | CASSAGQGGGNTIYF | TGTGCCAGCAGCGCTGGTCAGGGAGGCGGAAACACCATATATTTT
- | TRBJ2-7 | - | TRBV9 | CASSLRESISYEQYF | TGTGCCAGCAGCTTAAGAGAATCAATTTCCTACGAGCAGTACTTC
many | TRBJ2-2 | - | TRBV11-2 | CASNHDRERELFF | TGTGCCAGCAACCATGACCGGGAGAGGGAGCTGTTTTTT
- | TRBJ2-5 | TRBD1 | TRBV30 | CAWISGTGGGETQYF | TGTGCCTGGATCTCAGGGACAGGGGGCGGGGAGACCCAGTACTTC
- | TRBJ1-6 | TRBD1 | TRBV7-3 | CASSLYSGQGGSPLHF | TGTGCCAGCAGCTTATATTCCGGACAGGGGGGATCACCCCTCCACTTT
- | TRBJ1-5 | TRBD1 | TRBV27 | CASSSRGRQPQHF | TGTGCCAGCAGTTCCAGGGGGAGGCAGCCCCAGCATTTT
- | TRBJ2-2 | - | TRBV15 | CATSRDPAGRAGELFF | TGTGCCACCAGCAGAGATCCCGCGGGTAGGGCCGGGGAGCTGTTTTTT
- | TRBJ2-7 | TRBD2 | TRBV5-4 | CASSLGERGSYEQYF | TGTGCCAGCAGCTTGGGGGAGCGGGGCTCCTACGAGCAGTACTTC
- | TRBJ1-6 | - | TRBV6-1 | CASSEQASYNSPLHF | TGTGCCAGCAGTGAACAGGCATCCTATAATTCACCCCTCCACTTT
few | TRBJ2-3 | - | TRBV12-3/TRBV12-4 | CASSRTADTQYF | TGTGCCAGCAGCCGTACTGCGGATACGCAGTATTTT
- | TRBJ1-3 | TRBD1 | TRBV30 | CAWRDPDRRSGNTIYF | TGTGCCTGGAGGGACCCGGACAGGCGCTCTGGAAACACCATATATTTT
- | TRBJ2-1 | - | TRBV11-1 | CASRQGAYNEQFF | TGTGCCAGCCGCCAAGGGGCCTACAATGAGCAGTTCTTC
once | TRBJ2-2 | TRBD1 | TRBV9 | CASSPRQGNTGELFF | TGTGCCAGCAGCCCCCGACAGGGGAACACCGGGGAGCTGTTTTTT
- | TRBJ2-3 | TRBD1 | TRBV18 | CASSPLDRVADTQYF | TGTGCCAGCTCACCCTTAGACAGGGTGGCAGATACGCAGTATTTT
- | TRBJ2-3 | TRBD2 | TRBV9 | CASSVEAGEVDTQYF | TGTGCCAGCAGCGTAGAAGCGGGAGAAGTAGATACGCAGTATTTT
- | TRBJ2-1 | TRBD2 | TRBV7-9 | CASSSLLTSGRPQRNEQFF | TGTGCCAGCAGCTCCCTCCTGACTAGCGGGAGGCCTCAGAGGAATGAGCAGTTCTTC
- | TRBJ2-5 | - | TRBV11-2 | CASSLGGAALQETQYF | TGTGCCAGCAGCTTAGGGGGAGCGGCCCTCCAAGAGACCCAGTACTTC
- | TRBJ2-3 | - | TRBV28 | CASRPGGGRGADTQYF | TGTGCCAGCCGACCCGGGGGTGGGAGAGGGGCAGATACGCAGTATTTT
once | TRBJ1-1 | - | TRBV5-1 | CTSSLTTNTEAFF | TGCACCAGCAGCCTTACAACGAACACTGAAGCTTTCTTT
- | TRBJ2-3 | TRBD2 | TRBV9 | CASSAGAGASDTQYF | TGTGCCAGCAGCGCTGGAGCGGGAGCTTCAGATACGCAGTATTTT
- | TRBJ2-7 | - | TRBV5-1 | CASSPDSSRVYEQYF | TGCGCCAGCAGCCCGGACAGCTCTCGGGTCTACGAGCAGTACTTC
- | TRBJ1-5 | - | TRBV7-8 | CASSLGTGNRASHF | TGTGCCAGCAGCTTAGGAACAGGGAATAGAGCCTCGCATTTT
- | TRBJ2-3 | - | TRBV9 | CASSESRDSDTQYF | TGTGCCAGCAGCGAGTCTCGGGATTCAGATACGCAGTATTTT
- | TRBJ2-1 | TRBD1 | TRBV14 | CASSQTGVSYNEQFF | TGTGCCAGCAGCCAAACAGGGGTGTCCTACAATGAGCAGTTCTTC